A few counts support the clone carrying this T cell receptor (beta chain). Its specificity is not known. This CDR3 is 14 amino acids long. Per the germline V gene, CDR1 is MGHRA and CDR2 is YSYEKL. Trimming left V 7 bases short and J 1 base short, with 11 bases between. These data originate in a study of T-cell memory formation after mild COVID-19. Study-level findings and limits: CM and EM subsets held most contracting CD4+ clones; EMRA held CD8+ ones.

A single record per CDR3 protein comes from TCRdb applying MiXCR to the 5' RACE reads. This table has 450,000 or so distinct CDR3 sequences, approximately 23% appearing once. Sequenced material: PBMCs or a T cell subset sorted from them (not recorded which). The chain uses TRBV4-1 and TRBJ1-5; TRBD1 might be the D (6 bases). This receptor was taken from an adult woman who had mild COVID-19 (a few samples of this study predate the infection). Cell type and time point are not known. CDR3 sequence reads: CASTRDNSNQPQHF. CDR3 nucleotides: TGCGCCAGCACCCGGGACAACAGCAATCAGCCCCAGCATTTT.